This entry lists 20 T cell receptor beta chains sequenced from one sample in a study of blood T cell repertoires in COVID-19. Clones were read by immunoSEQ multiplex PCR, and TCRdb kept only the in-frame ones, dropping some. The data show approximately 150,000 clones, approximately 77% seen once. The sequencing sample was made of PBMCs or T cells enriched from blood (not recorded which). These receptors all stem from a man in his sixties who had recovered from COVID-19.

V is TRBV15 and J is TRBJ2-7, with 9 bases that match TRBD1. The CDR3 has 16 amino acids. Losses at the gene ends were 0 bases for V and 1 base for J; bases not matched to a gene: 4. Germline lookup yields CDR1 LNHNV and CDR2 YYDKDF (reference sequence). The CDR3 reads CATSREIGTGSYEQYF. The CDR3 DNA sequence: TGTGCCACCAGCAGAGAAATAGGGACAGGGTCCTACGAGCAGTACTTC.

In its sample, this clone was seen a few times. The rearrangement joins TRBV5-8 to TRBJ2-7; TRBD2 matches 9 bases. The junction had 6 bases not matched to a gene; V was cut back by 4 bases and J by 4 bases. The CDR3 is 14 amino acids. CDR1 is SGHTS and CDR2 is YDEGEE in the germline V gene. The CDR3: CASSPGLAWYEQYF. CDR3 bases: TGTGCCAGCAGCCCCGGACTAGCGTGGTACGAGCAGTACTTC.

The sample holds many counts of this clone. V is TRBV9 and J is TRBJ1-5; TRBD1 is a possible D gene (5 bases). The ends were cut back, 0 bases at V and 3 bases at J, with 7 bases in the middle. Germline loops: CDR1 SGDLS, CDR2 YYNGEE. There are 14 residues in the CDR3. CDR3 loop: CASSVGQSNQPQHF. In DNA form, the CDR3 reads TGTGCCAGCAGCGTAGGACAGTCCAATCAGCCCCAGCATTTT.

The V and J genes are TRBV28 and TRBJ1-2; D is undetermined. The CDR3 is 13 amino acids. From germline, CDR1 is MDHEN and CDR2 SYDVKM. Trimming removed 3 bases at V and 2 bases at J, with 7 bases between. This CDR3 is CASSLVQNYGYTF. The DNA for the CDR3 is TGTGCCAGCAGTTTGGTGCAGAACTATGGCTACACCTTC.

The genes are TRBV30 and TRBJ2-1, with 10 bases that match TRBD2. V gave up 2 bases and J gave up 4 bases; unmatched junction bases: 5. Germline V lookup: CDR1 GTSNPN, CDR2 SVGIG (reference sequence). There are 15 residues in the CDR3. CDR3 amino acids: CAWSLTSGAYNEQFF. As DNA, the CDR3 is TGTGCCTGGAGTCTTACTAGCGGGGCTTACAATGAGCAGTTCTTC.

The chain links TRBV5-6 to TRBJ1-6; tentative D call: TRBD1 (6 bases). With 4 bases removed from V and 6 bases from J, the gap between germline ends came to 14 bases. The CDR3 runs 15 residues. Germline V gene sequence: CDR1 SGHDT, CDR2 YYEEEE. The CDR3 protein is CASSASGVGNSPLHF. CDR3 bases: TGTGCCAGCAGCGCCTCAGGGGTCGGTAATTCACCCCTCCACTTT.

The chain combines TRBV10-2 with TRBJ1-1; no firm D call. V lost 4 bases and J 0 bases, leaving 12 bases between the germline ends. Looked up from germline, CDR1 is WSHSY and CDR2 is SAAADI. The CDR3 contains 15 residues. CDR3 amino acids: CASSAGRRLNTEAFF. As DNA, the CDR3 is TGCGCCAGCAGTGCTGGACGGAGGTTGAACACTGAAGCTTTCTTT.

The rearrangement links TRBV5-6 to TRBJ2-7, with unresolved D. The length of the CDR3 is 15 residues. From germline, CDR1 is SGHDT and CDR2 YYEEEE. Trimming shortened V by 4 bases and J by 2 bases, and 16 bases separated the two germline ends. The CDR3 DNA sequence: TGTGCCAGCAGCAGCTATATTTCGTTCGCCTACGAGCAGTACTTC. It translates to CASSSYISFAYEQYF.

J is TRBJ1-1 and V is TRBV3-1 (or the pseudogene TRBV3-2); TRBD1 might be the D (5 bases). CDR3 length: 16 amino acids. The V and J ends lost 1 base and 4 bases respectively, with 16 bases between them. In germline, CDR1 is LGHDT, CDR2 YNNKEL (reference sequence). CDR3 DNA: TGTGCCAGCAGCCAAGCGATGGGGGGTGTAGGCACTGAAGCTTTCTTT. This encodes CASSQAMGGVGTEAFF.

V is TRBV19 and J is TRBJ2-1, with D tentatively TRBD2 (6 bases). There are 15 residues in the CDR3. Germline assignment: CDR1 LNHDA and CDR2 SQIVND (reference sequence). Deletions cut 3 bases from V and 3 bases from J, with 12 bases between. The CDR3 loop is CASSIPTGVYNEQFF. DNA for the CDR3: TGTGCCAGTAGTATTCCGACGGGAGTCTACAATGAGCAGTTCTTC.

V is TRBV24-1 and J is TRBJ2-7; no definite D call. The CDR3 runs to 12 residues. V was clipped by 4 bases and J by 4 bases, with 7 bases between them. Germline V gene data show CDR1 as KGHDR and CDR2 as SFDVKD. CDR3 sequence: CATSDNQYEQYF. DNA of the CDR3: TGTGCCACCAGTGACAACCAGTACGAGCAGTACTTC.

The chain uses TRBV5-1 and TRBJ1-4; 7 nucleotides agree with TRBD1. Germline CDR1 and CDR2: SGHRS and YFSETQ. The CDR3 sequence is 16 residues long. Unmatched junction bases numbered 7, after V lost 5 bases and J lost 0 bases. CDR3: CASRSQGSSTNEKLFF. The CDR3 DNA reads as TGCGCCAGCAGATCACAGGGGTCGTCAACTAATGAAAAACTGTTTTTT.

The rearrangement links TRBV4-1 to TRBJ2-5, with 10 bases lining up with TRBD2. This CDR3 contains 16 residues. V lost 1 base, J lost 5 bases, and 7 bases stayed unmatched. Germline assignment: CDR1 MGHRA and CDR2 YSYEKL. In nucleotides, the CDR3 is TGCGCCAGCAGCCAAGGGCCAGCGGGAGGGCCCGAGACCCAGTACTTC. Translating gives CASSQGPAGGPETQYF.

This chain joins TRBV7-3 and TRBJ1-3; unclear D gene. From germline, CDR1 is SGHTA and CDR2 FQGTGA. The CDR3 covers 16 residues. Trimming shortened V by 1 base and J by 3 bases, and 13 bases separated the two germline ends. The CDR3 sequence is CASSLRAPGFGNTIYF. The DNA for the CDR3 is TGTGCCAGCAGCTTAAGGGCCCCGGGATTTGGAAACACCATATATTTT. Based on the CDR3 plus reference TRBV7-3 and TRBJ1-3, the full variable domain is GAGVSQTPSNKVTEKGKYVELRCDPISGHTALYWYRQSLGQGPEFLIYFQGTGAADDSGLPNDRFFAVRPEGSVSTLKIQRTERGDSAVYLCASSLRAPGFGNTIYFGEGSWLTVV.

The CDR3 is CSAGGRGNTIYF. Written as DNA, the CDR3 is TGCAGCGCTGGAGGCAGAGGAAACACCATATATTTT. The chain is built from TRBV29-1 and TRBJ1-3; D remains unclear. CDR1 and CDR2 from the germline V gene are SQVTM and ANQGSEA. V lost 7 bases and J 4 bases, leaving 11 bases between the germline ends. The CDR3 is 12 amino acids. Based on the CDR3 plus reference TRBV29-1 and TRBJ1-3, the full variable domain is SAVISQKPSRDICQRGTSLTIQCQVDSQVTMMFWYRQQPGQSLTLIATANQGSEATYESGFVIDKFPISRPNLTFSTLTVSNMSPEDSSIYLCSAGGRGNTIYFGEGSWLTVV.

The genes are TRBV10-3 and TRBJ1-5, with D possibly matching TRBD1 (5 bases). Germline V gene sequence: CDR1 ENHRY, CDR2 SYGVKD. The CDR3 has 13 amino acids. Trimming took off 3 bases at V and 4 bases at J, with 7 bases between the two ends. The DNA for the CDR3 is TGTGCCATCAGTGACAGGGCGAATCAGCCCCAGCATTTT. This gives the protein CAISDRANQPQHF.

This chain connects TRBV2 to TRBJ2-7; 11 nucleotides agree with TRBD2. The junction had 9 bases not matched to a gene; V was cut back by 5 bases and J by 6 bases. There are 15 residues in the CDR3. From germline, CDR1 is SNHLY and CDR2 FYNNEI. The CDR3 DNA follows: TGTGCCAGCAGTCCCACTAGCGGGAGAGCGGGCGAGCAGTACTTC. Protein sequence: CASSPTSGRAGEQYF.

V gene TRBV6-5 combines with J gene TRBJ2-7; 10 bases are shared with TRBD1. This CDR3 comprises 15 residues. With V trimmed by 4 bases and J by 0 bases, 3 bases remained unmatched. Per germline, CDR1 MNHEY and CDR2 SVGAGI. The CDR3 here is CASSWGDRGSYEQYF. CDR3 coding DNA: TGTGCCAGCAGTTGGGGGGACAGGGGCTCCTACGAGCAGTACTTC.

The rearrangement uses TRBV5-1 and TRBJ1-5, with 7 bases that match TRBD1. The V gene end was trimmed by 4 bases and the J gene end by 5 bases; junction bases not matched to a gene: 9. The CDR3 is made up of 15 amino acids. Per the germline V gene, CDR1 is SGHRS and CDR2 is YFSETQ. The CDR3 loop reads CASSPFGGGDQPQHF. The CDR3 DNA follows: TGCGCCAGCAGCCCTTTCGGAGGGGGCGATCAGCCCCAGCATTTT.

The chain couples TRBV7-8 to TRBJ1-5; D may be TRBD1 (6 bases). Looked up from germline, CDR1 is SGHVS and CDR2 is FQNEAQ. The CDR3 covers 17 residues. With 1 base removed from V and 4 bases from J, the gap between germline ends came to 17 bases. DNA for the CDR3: TGTGCCAGCAGCTTAGTTCAGTGGGGGGGGGCAAATCAGCCCCAGCATTTT. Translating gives CASSLVQWGGANQPQHF.